The 18 T cell receptor beta chains presented below share a single source sample, sequenced in a study of Tregs in tolerant kidney transplant recipients. Libraries were prepared by immunoSEQ multiplex PCR; TCRdb keeps only in-frame clonotypes and omits some of them. This table lists approximately 6,400 clones. The nonmyeloablative bone marrow transplants came from related graft donors, with transient mixed chimerism. The sequences come from CD8+ T cells from blood (PBMCs), collected 12 months after the transplant. All receptors come from a human patient who received a combined kidney and bone marrow transplant. Some T cells could come from the graft donor.

In regard to this clone: The read ends 3 residues before the CDR3 terminus; that terminus is restored from the germline J gene. The chain couples TRBV20-1 to TRBJ2-4, with 8 bases that match TRBD1. The CDR3 totals 16 residues. CDR1 and CDR2 from the germline V gene are DFQATT and SNEGSKA (reference sequence). V gave up 8 bases and J gave up 2 bases; unmatched junction bases: 14. The CDR3: CSTSSGGGDPKNIQYF. The part of the CDR3 DNA that was read is TGCAGTACAAGCTCAGGGGGCGGGGATCCCAAAAACATT.

Concerning this clone itself: From the germline J gene comes the end of the CDR3, since the read stops 3 residues before it. This chain joins TRBV30 and TRBJ1-4; TRBD1 aligns across 9 bases. The junction had 17 bases not matched to a gene; V was cut back by 1 base and J by 8 bases. Germline CDR1 reads GTSNPN; CDR2 reads SVGIG (reference sequence). The CDR3 has 18 amino acids. The sequenced part of the CDR3 DNA is TGTGCCTGGAGTGGAGCGGGACAGGGCTCTCCTCCTGGCGAAAAA. This encodes CAWSGAGQGSPPGEK. The CDR3 as a whole reads CAWSGAGQGSPPGEKLFF. The whole variable domain, filled in from reference TRBV30 and TRBJ1-4, reads SQTIHQWPATLVQPVGSPLSLECTVEGTSNPNLYWYRQAAGRGLQLLFYSVGIGQISSEVPQNLSASRPQDRQFILSSKKLLLSDSGFYLCAWSGAGQGSPPGEKLFFGSGTQLSVL.

Concerning this clone: With the read ending 3 residues before the CDR3 end, the germline J gene is used to fill in that end. The chain is built from TRBV7-9 and TRBJ2-3, with D unresolved. This CDR3 has 15 amino acids. Germline V CDR1 and CDR2: SEHNR, FQNEAQ (reference sequence). V lost 2 bases to trimming and J lost 0 bases, with 9 bases between them. The part of the CDR3 DNA that was read is TGTGCCAGCAGCTTATTGGCCAAAAGCACAGATACG. Encoded protein: CASSLLAKSTDT. The complete CDR3 protein is CASSLLAKSTDTQYF.

In the case of this clone: The CDR3 extends 3 residues past the end of the read, so its final part is completed from the germline J gene. The V gene is TRBV7-9, the J gene TRBJ2-3; TRBD2 is a possible D gene (6 bases). V was trimmed by 4 bases and J by 0 bases, leaving 11 bases between them. The CDR3 has 15 residues. Per germline, CDR1 SEHNR and CDR2 FQNEAQ (reference sequence). The CDR3 loop reads CASSWIAESTDTQYF. The covered CDR3 bases are TGTGCCAGCAGCTGGATAGCGGAGAGCACAGATACG.

A word on this clone: The CDR3 is cut off 3 residues early in the read; its end comes from the germline J gene. The genes are TRBV5-6 and TRBJ2-7; maybe TRBD2 (6 bases). The CDR3 consists of 13 residues. V lost 3 bases and J lost 2, with 9 bases in between. Germline loops: CDR1 SGHDT, CDR2 YYEEEE. The CDR3 sequence: CASSYTGAYEQYF. Partial CDR3 DNA: TGTGCCAGCAGCTACACGGGGGCCTACGAG.

A note on this clone: The read stops 3 residues short of the end of the CDR3; the missing end is completed from the germline J gene. This chain uses TRBV4-1 with TRBJ2-2; possible D gene TRBD2, 6 bases. The CDR3 length is 15 residues. Per the germline V gene, CDR1 is MGHRA and CDR2 is YSYEKL. Trimming left V 6 bases short and J 0 bases short, with 11 bases between. The CDR3 loop reads CASSHLAPNTGELFF. The part of the CDR3 DNA that was read is TGCGCCAGCAGTCATCTAGCGCCGAACACCGGGGAG.

On this clone itself: The read ends 3 residues early relative to the CDR3; the germline J gene fills the gap. The V call is TRBV7-9, the J call TRBJ1-5, with unresolved D. The germline CDR1 and CDR2 sequences are SEHNR and FQNEAQ (reference sequence). The CDR3 length is 15 residues. Trimming removed 5 bases at V and 2 bases at J, with 13 bases between. CDR3 region: CASSPSQPGNQPQHF. The CDR3 DNA, read in part, is TGTGCCAGCAGCCCTAGCCAGCCCGGCAATCAGCCC. Drawing the rest from reference TRBV7-9 and TRBJ1-5, the complete variable domain is DTGVSQNPRHKITKRGQNVTFRCDPISEHNRLYWYRQTLGQGPEFLTYFQNEAQLEKSRLLSDRFSAERPKGSFSTLEIQRTEQGDSAMYLCASSPSQPGNQPQHFGDGTRLSIL.

About this clone itself: The sequence runs out 3 residues before the end of the CDR3; the remainder is reconstructed from the germline J gene. The chain employs TRBV7-3 and TRBJ1-3; 7 bases match TRBD1. Germline V lookup: CDR1 SGHTA, CDR2 FQGTGA. Losses at the gene ends were 4 bases for V and 3 bases for J; bases not matched to a gene: 15. This CDR3 contains 18 residues. The CDR3: CASSYRGRRGEGGNTIYF. CDR3 bases read: TGTGCCAGCAGCTACAGGGGTCGTAGAGGGGAAGGTGGAAACACC.

With respect to this clone: Read coverage stops 3 residues before the CDR3 terminus; the germline J gene supplies the remainder. The chain uses TRBV11-2 and TRBJ2-1; TRBD2 agrees at 11 bases. Germline CDR1 SGHAT, CDR2 FQNNGV. CDR3 length: 15 residues. Trimming took 5 bases from V and 9 from J; bases not matched to a gene: 9. The chain's CDR3 is CASSTLAGGLGEQFF. The DNA read from the CDR3 is TGTGCCAGCAGCACCCTAGCGGGAGGTCTTGGTGAG.

A word on this clone: The read ends 3 residues before the CDR3 terminus; that terminus is restored from the germline J gene. V is TRBV4-2 and J is TRBJ2-2; unclear D gene. The CDR3 loop spans 14 amino acids. Germline loops: CDR1 LGHNA, CDR2 YNFKEQ. Trimming stripped 0 bases from V and 7 bases from J, with 9 bases between. The CDR3 bases that were read are TGTGCCAGCAGCCAAGATCTGACAATCGGGGAG. Its translation: CASSQDLTIGE. The CDR3 in full is CASSQDLTIGELFF.

Worth noting for this clone: Read sequence stops 3 residues before the CDR3 end, and the germline J gene provides the missing end. The chain recombines TRBV5-1 with TRBJ2-3; a possible D gene is TRBD2 (7 bases). V was shortened by 3 bases and J by 0 bases, with 26 bases between the two germline ends. From germline, CDR1 is SGHRS and CDR2 YFSETQ. The CDR3 length is 20 residues. Partial CDR3 DNA: TGCGCCAGCAGCTCCCCAGGGGCTGCGGGACTACCTTCGAGCACAGATACG. This translates into CASSSPGAAGLPSSTDT. The whole CDR3 region reads CASSSPGAAGLPSSTDTQYF.

To note about this clone: The read terminates 3 residues ahead of where the CDR3 ends, so the germline J gene completes it. The chain combines TRBV5-6 with TRBJ2-2; TRBD2 matches at 8 bases. The CDR3 loop spans 14 amino acids. Germline loops: CDR1 SGHDT, CDR2 YYEEEE. J gave up 4 bases and V 2 bases, and 1 base lay outside the gene matches. The CDR3 loop reads CASSLAGATGELFF. The CDR3 DNA, read in part, is TGTGCCAGCAGCTTAGCGGGAGCCACCGGGGAG.

About this clone itself: The read terminates 3 residues before the CDR3 end, so the remaining end is supplied by the germline J gene. V usage is TRBV20-1 and J usage is TRBJ2-3, with 9 bases matching TRBD2. Losses at the gene ends were 3 bases for V and 4 bases for J; bases not matched to a gene: 8. This CDR3 region has 15 residues. Germline V gene sequence: CDR1 DFQATT, CDR2 SNEGSKA (reference sequence). CDR3 amino acids: CSARGEREESDTQYF. The part of the CDR3 DNA that was read is TGCAGTGCTAGGGGCGAGCGGGAGGAGTCAGATACG.

Turning to this clone: The CDR3 extends 3 residues past the end of the read, so its final part is completed from the germline J gene. V and J are TRBV5-1 and TRBJ2-7; 11 bases map to TRBD2. J lost 2 bases, V lost 4 bases, and 8 bases had no gene match. The length of the CDR3 is 16 residues. From germline, CDR1 is SGHRS and CDR2 YFSETQ. The part of the CDR3 DNA that was read is TGCGCCAGCAGCCACGGGACTAGCGGTACCCCCTACGAG. Translating gives CASSHGTSGTPYE. The complete CDR3 reads CASSHGTSGTPYEQYF.

The sequenced CDR3 bases are TGCAGCGCTCCGGGACAGGGCTACTACAATGAG. The encoded protein is CSAPGQGYYNE. The entire CDR3 sequence reads CSAPGQGYYNEQFF. The genes are TRBV29-1 and TRBJ2-1; 9 bases fit TRBD1. The CDR3 end lies 3 residues beyond the end of the read and is filled in from the germline J gene. CDR1 and CDR2 from the germline V gene are SQVTM and ANQGSEA. V lost 7 bases to trimming and J lost 3 bases; unmatched junction nucleotides: 7. The CDR3 length is 14 residues.

To note about this clone: The CDR3 end is not reached by the read, which stops 3 residues before it; the germline J gene fills it in. V usage is TRBV14 and J usage is TRBJ2-7, with a weak D call TRBD2 (6 bases). Germline V gene sequence: CDR1 SGHDN, CDR2 FVKESK. This CDR3 contains 14 residues. V was pared by 1 base and J by 2 bases, with 9 bases between. The CDR3 DNA, read in part, is TGTGCCAGCAGCCAAGGGGACTTTACCTACGAG. This translates into CASSQGDFTYE. The CDR3 reads in full as CASSQGDFTYEQYF. Together with reference TRBV14 and TRBJ2-7, the CDR3 gives the full variable domain: EAGVTQFPSHSVIEKGQTVTLRCDPISGHDNLYWYRRVMGKEIKFLLHFVKESKQDESGMPNNRFLAERTGGTYSTLKVQPAELEDSGVYFCASSQGDFTYEQYFGPGTRLTVT.

In the case of this clone: The CDR3 end lies 3 residues beyond the end of the read and is filled in from the germline J gene. The chain employs TRBV6-2 or TRBV6-3 and TRBJ2-1, with 9 bases matching TRBD2. J was trimmed by 0 bases and V by 2 bases; bases with no gene match: 5. Germline assignment: CDR1 MNHEY and CDR2 SVGEGT. This CDR3 comprises 17 residues. CDR3 bases read: TGTGCCAGCAGTTACGGTAGCGGGGGAAGCTCCTACAATGAG. Its translation is CASSYGSGGSSYNE. In full, the CDR3 is CASSYGSGGSSYNEQFF.

About this clone: The read gets to within 3 residues of the CDR3 end, and the germline J gene fills in the rest. The chain couples TRBV7-2 to TRBJ2-3, with D hard to call. V dropped 1 base and J dropped 4 bases, with 12 bases sitting between them. The germline gives CDR1 SGHTA, CDR2 FQGNSA. The CDR3 loop spans 15 amino acids. The CDR3: CASSLGVAPSDTQYF. The CDR3 bases that were read are TGTGCCAGCAGCTTAGGGGTAGCCCCCTCAGATACG. The whole variable domain, remainder taken from reference TRBV7-2 and TRBJ2-3, is GAGVSQSPSNKVTEKGKDVELRCDPISGHTALYWYRQSLGQGLEFLIYFQGNSAPDKSGLPSDRFSAERTGGSVSTLTIQRTQQEDSAVYLCASSLGVAPSDTQYFGPGTRLTVL.